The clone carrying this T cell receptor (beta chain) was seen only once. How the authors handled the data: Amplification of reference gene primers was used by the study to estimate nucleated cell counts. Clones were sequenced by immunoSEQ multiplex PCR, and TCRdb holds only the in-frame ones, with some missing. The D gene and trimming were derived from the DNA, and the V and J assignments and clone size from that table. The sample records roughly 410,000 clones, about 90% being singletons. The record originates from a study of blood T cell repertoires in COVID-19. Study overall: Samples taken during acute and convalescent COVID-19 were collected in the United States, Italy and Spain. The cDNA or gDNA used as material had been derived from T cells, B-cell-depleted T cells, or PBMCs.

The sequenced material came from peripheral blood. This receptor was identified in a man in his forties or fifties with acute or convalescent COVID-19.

Here the CDR3 reads CASSWDRTTEQYF. The CDR3 nucleotides are TGCGCCAGCAGTTGGGACAGGACCACCGAGCAGTACTTC. The rearrangement joins TRBV5-1 to TRBJ2-7, with TRBD1 matching over 8 bases. CDR1 SGHRS and CDR2 YFSETQ come from the germline V gene. The V segment lost 5 bases and the J segment 6 bases; nucleotides outside the gene matches: 7. The CDR3 length is 13 residues.